These 10 T cell receptor beta chains were sequenced from one sample in a study of T-cell reconstitution after alpha-beta-depleted transplantation in children listed by TCRdb under 2016. The treatment or condition label, as the study defines it: allogeneic hematopoietic cell transplantation with graft depleted of TCRalphabeta T cells and CD19 B cells. The library came from PCR. The sequencer listed for this sample is Illumina HiSeq 2500. TCR libraries were prepared with molecular barcoding, using unique molecular identifiers to normalize TCRbeta repertoire quantification. TCRdb reprocessing: public reads trimmed at Q25 with fastp, clones called with MiXCR, in-frame beta chains kept. Under each unique CDR3 protein, matching rows form one entry showing the most common genes and DNA. The sample table lists 300,000 to 400,000 distinct CDR3 sequences, about 17% of them with a count of one. The biggest ten clones account for about 41% of the sample.

The sequenced sample was PBMCs, mostly from graft donor cells, obtained 360 days after TCRalphabeta/CD19-depleted stem cell transplant. These receptor sequences come from a male patient aged 2-9 years who had a stem cell transplant for acute lymphoblastic leukemia, so the T cells may come from the graft donor.

Ten or more counts support this clonotype. The chain employs TRBV7-6 and TRBJ2-3; no reliable D call. The CDR3 covers 16 residues. Germline V gene lookup returns CDR1 SGHVS and CDR2 FNYEAQ. V was shortened by 1 base and J by 2 bases, with 13 bases between the two germline ends. The CDR3 region has the DNA TGTGCCAGCAGCTTAGGGCTCCTACTAACCACAGATACGCAGTATTTT. This encodes CASSLGLLLTTDTQYF.

In its sample, this clonotype was seen a few times. The rearrangement joins TRBV20-1 to TRBJ2-2; perhaps TRBD2 as D (6 bases). Trimming removed 0 bases from V and 5 bases from J, with 10 bases in between. Germline CDR1 reads DFQATT; CDR2 reads SNEGSKA (reference sequence). The CDR3 runs to 14 residues. The CDR3 region has the DNA TGCAGTGCTAGAGATACGGGAGAGACCGGGGAGCTGTTTTTT. Protein: CSARDTGETGELFF.

The CDR3 sequence is CASSHQHRVQETQYF. The CDR3 nucleotides are TGCGCCAGCAGCCACCAACACAGGGTCCAAGAGACCCAGTACTTC. The rearrangement joins TRBV4-1 to TRBJ2-5, with D possibly being TRBD1 (6 bases). CDR1 and CDR2 (germline): MGHRA, YSYEKL. The length of the CDR3 is 15 residues. Trimming removed 3 bases at V and 1 base at J, with 12 bases between.

Concerning this clonotype itself: At one boundary the junction diverges from the germline segment, which might be a read error. This sequence joins TRBV4-2 and TRBJ2-3; 12 nucleotides align to TRBD2. Germline CDR1 is LGHNA and CDR2 is YNFKEQ. The CDR3 sequence is 18 residues long. The CDR3 DNA sequence: TGTGCCAGCAACCAAGATAGGCTAGCGGGAGGGAGCACAGATACGCAGTATTTT. Encoded protein: CASNQDRLAGGSTDTQYF.

This clonotype was recorded at least ten times. The rearrangement uses TRBV4-3 and TRBJ2-7; 8 bases agree with TRBD1. Germline trimming cut 2 bases from V and 3 bases from J; bases unmatched to any gene: 3. The CDR3 extends over 14 amino acids. Germline-derived CDR1 and CDR2 are LGHNA and YSLEER. CDR3 DNA: TGCGCCAGCAGCCAAACCACAGGGGGCTACGAGCAGTACTTC. Its protein is CASSQTTGGYEQYF.

A few counts support this clonotype. The chain has TRBV12-3 or TRBV12-4 and TRBJ2-5, with D unresolved. The CDR3 is 12 amino acids. V was pared by 3 bases and J by 5 bases, with 7 bases between. CDR3 protein: CASSFVAETQYF. In nucleotides, the CDR3 is TGTGCCAGCAGTTTTGTTGCCGAGACCCAGTACTTC.

This clonotype was counted between two and nine times. V usage is TRBV6-2 or TRBV6-3 and J usage is TRBJ1-3, with D possibly matching TRBD1 (5 bases). The CDR3 loop spans 14 amino acids. Germline CDR1 is MNHEY and CDR2 is SVGEGT. The germline V and J ends were trimmed by 7 bases and 0 bases, with 10 bases remaining between them. The CDR3 DNA sequence: TGTGCCAGCATTGGGACCCACTCTGGAAACACCATATATTTT. Translation: CASIGTHSGNTIYF.

This chain uses TRBV15 with TRBJ2-2; D unclear. Germline values: CDR1 LNHNV, CDR2 YYDKDF (reference sequence). V was trimmed by 4 bases and J by 3 bases, leaving 12 bases between them. The CDR3 spans 15 residues. The CDR3 DNA follows: TGTGCCACCAGCAAAGAGCACAGCTACACCGGGGAGCTGTTTTTT. Its protein product is CATSKEHSYTGELFF. The whole variable domain, filled in from reference TRBV15 and TRBJ2-2, reads DAMVIQNPRYQVTQFGKPVTLSCSQTLNHNVMYWYQQKSSQAPKLLFHYYDKDFNNEADTPDNFQSRRPNTSFCFLDIRSPGLGDTAMYLCATSKEHSYTGELFFGEGSRLTVL.

V and J are TRBV12-3 or TRBV12-4 and TRBJ2-1; 8 nucleotides align to TRBD1. The CDR3 is 17 amino acids. V was clipped by 4 bases and J by 7 bases; unmatched bases: 15. In DNA form, the CDR3 reads TGTGCCAGCAGTTGGGACAGGCGAGGTGGAGGCGGGAATGAGCAGTTCTTC. Residues: CASSWDRRGGGGNEQFF.

The rearrangement joins TRBV4-3 to TRBJ2-7; tentative D call: TRBD1 (6 bases). The CDR3 is 14 amino acids. CDR1 and CDR2 (germline): LGHNA, YSLEER. Trimming left V 0 bases short and J 0 bases short, with 6 bases between. CDR3 amino acids: CASSQEQGSYEQYF. In nucleotides, the CDR3 is TGCGCCAGCAGCCAAGAACAGGGCTCCTACGAGCAGTACTTC.